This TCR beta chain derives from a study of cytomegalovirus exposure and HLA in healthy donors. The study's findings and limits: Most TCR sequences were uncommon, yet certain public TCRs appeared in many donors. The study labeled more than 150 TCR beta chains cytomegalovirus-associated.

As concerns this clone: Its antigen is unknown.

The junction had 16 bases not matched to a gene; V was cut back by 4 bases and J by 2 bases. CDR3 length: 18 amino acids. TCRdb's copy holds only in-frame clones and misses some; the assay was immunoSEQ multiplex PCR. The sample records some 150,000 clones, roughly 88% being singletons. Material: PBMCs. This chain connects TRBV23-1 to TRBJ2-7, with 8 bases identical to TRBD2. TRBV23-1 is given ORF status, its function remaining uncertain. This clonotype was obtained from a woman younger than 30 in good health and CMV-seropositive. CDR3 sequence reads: CASSLTDRRGVFPYEQYF. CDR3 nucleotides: TGCGCCAGCAGTCTGACTGACCGGCGGGGGGTTTTTCCCTACGAGCAGTACTTC.